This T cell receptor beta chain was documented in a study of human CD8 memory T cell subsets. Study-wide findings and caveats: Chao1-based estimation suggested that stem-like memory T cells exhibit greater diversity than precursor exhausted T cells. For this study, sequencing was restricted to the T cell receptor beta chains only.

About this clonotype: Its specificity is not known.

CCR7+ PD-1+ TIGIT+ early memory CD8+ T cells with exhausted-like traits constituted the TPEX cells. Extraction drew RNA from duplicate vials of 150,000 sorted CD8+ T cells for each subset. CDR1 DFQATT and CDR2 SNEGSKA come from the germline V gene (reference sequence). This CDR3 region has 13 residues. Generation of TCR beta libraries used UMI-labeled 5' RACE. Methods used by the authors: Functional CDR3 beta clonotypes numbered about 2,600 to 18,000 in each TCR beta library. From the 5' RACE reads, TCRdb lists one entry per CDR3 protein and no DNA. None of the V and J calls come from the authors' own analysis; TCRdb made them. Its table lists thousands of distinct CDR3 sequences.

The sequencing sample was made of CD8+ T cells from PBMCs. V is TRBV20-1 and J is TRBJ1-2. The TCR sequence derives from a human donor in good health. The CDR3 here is CSARDISLYGYTF.